These 23 T cell receptor beta chains were sequenced from one sample in a study of cytomegalovirus exposure and HLA in healthy donors. PCR was performed using 60 Vbeta and 13 Jbeta primers. Method: immunoSEQ multiplex PCR; TCRdb's copy keeps in-frame clones and lacks some. The table shows 150,000 to 200,000 clones, with roughly four fifths occurring only once. Sample: PBMCs. Every receptor here comes from a woman aged 18-29 years in good health and CMV-seropositive.

CDR3 loop: CASRTDPYGYTF. CDR3 in DNA: TGTGCCAGTAGGACAGACCCCTATGGCTACACCTTC. This chain links TRBV6-5 with TRBJ1-2; the D gene is possibly TRBD1 (6 bases). The CDR3 is made up of 12 amino acids. Per the germline V gene, CDR1 is MNHEY and CDR2 is SVGAGI. The germline V and J ends were trimmed by 9 bases and 4 bases, with 12 bases remaining between them.

The chain links TRBV25-1 to TRBJ2-7; perhaps TRBD2 as D (6 bases). The V end lost 0 bases, the J end lost 5 bases, and 20 bases lay between the germline ends. Per germline, CDR1 MGHDK and CDR2 SYGVNS. This CDR3 is 17 amino acids long. The CDR3 loop reads CASSEYAGGAAPNEQYF. Written as DNA, the CDR3 is TGTGCCAGCAGTGAATATGCCGGAGGGGCGGCCCCTAACGAGCAGTACTTC.

The V gene is TRBV27, the J gene TRBJ1-1; D unclear. The ends were cut back, 4 bases at V and 4 bases at J, with 10 bases in the middle. Germline V CDR1 and CDR2: MNHEY, SMNVEV (reference sequence). The CDR3 is made up of 13 amino acids. CDR3 DNA: TGTGCCAGCAGTTCTCAAGCAGGCACTGAAGCTTTCTTT. This codes for CASSSQAGTEAFF.

The J gene is TRBJ1-5, the V gene TRBV27; 7 nucleotides line up with TRBD1. The ends lost 4 bases at V and 2 bases at J; junction bases unmatched: 23. The CDR3 runs to 21 residues. Germline CDR1 is MNHEY and CDR2 is SMNVEV (reference sequence). The chain's CDR3 is CASSSFSPDRIPPPGNQPQHF. DNA of the CDR3: TGTGCCAGCAGTTCCTTCTCTCCGGACAGGATACCCCCCCCCGGCAATCAGCCCCAGCATTTT.

This clone was recorded once. The chain carries TRBV19 and TRBJ1-1; TRBD1 might be the D (6 bases). The ends were cut back, 6 bases at V and 5 bases at J, with 13 bases in the middle. Germline CDR1 reads LNHDA; CDR2 reads SQIVND (reference sequence). The CDR3 is made up of 13 amino acids. CDR3 amino acids: CASRDRKRTEAFF. CDR3 nucleotide sequence: TGTGCCAGTAGGGACAGAAAAAGGACTGAAGCTTTCTTT.

A single count supports this clone. CDR3 region: CASSPRTSGQETQYF. The CDR3 nucleotides read TGCGCCAGCAGCCCCCGGACTAGCGGGCAAGAGACCCAGTACTTC. The V gene is TRBV5-1, the J gene TRBJ2-5; 11 nucleotides align to TRBD2. With V trimmed by 4 bases and J by 2 bases, 4 bases remained unmatched. CDR1 is SGHRS, CDR2 YFSETQ, per germline. This CDR3 has 15 residues. The whole variable domain, filled in from reference TRBV5-1 and TRBJ2-5, reads KAGVTQTPRYLIKTRGQQVTLSCSPISGHRSVSWYQQTPGQGLQFLFEYFSETQRNKGNFPGRFSGRQFSNSRSEMNVSTLELGDSALYLCASSPRTSGQETQYFGPGTRLLVL.

The genes are TRBV7-9 and TRBJ2-2; D gene uncertain. The germline V gene has CDR1 SEHNR and CDR2 FQNEAQ (reference sequence). The CDR3 is made up of 15 amino acids. V was clipped by 3 bases and J by 4 bases, with 12 bases between them. The CDR3 region has the DNA TGTGCCAGCAGCTTCAGATCACCGGGCACCGGGGAGCTGTTTTTT. Protein product: CASSFRSPGTGELFF.

The chain is built from TRBV7-8 and TRBJ1-1; D unclear. V was shortened by 2 bases and J by 4 bases, with 17 bases between the two germline ends. This CDR3 contains 16 residues. Germline assignment: CDR1 SGHVS and CDR2 FQNEAQ. The CDR3 DNA follows: TGTGCCAGCAGCTTAAGGTTGGCCTCCCGGGGCACTGAAGCTTTCTTT. It specifies CASSLRLASRGTEAFF.

This clone was seen once. CDR3 sequence (DNA): TGTGCCAGCATGTCCGGGACAGGGGCCTACGAGCAGTACTTC. Amino acid sequence: CASMSGTGAYEQYF. This chain links TRBV6-6 with TRBJ2-7; 10 bases agree with TRBD1. Trimming cost V 7 bases and J 2 bases; bases outside gene matches: 5. CDR1 and CDR2 (germline): MNHNY, SVGAGI (reference sequence). This CDR3 is built from 14 residues.

The chain is built from TRBV5-5 and TRBJ1-1; D might be TRBD1 (6 bases). The germline V gene encodes CDR1 SGHKS and CDR2 YYEKEE (reference sequence). V lost 4 bases and J 4 bases, leaving 11 bases between the germline ends. The CDR3 is 13 residues long. In DNA, the CDR3 is TGTGCCAGCAGCCTCCTGGGGGCCACTGAAGCTTTCTTT. Protein: CASSLLGATEAFF.

The J gene is TRBJ2-1, the V gene TRBV19; 7 bases line up with TRBD2. CDR1 and CDR2 (germline): LNHDA, SQIVND (reference sequence). With 7 bases clipped from V and 8 bases from J, the junction kept 8 bases outside the gene matches. The CDR3 totals 13 residues. For the CDR3, the DNA is TGTGCCAGTAAGGGGCGGGGGAGCGATGAGCAGTTCTTC. This encodes CASKGRGSDEQFF.

V and J are TRBV9 and TRBJ2-7; 10 nucleotides align to TRBD1. Germline assignment: CDR1 SGDLS and CDR2 YYNGEE. Trimming removed 4 bases from V and 5 bases from J; junction bases left unmatched: 9. The CDR3 sequence is 15 residues long. The CDR3: CASSPIAGTGDEQYF. CDR3 nucleotides: TGTGCCAGCAGCCCTATAGCGGGGACAGGGGACGAGCAGTACTTC.

The chain uses TRBV4-2 and TRBJ2-2; 8 positions match TRBD1. The germline V gene has CDR1 LGHNA and CDR2 YNFKEQ. This CDR3 is 16 amino acids long. V lost 1 base to trimming and J lost 6 bases; unmatched junction nucleotides: 7. The CDR3 reads CASSQVLQGAAGELFF. For the CDR3, the DNA is TGTGCCAGCAGCCAAGTCCTGCAGGGGGCTGCCGGGGAGCTGTTTTTT.

J is TRBJ2-3 and V is TRBV5-1; tentatively, D is TRBD2 (6 bases). CDR1 and CDR2 (germline): SGHRS, YFSETQ. V dropped 0 bases and J dropped 4 bases, with 15 bases sitting between them. There are 16 residues in the CDR3. This CDR3 reads CASSLALARYSDTQYF. CDR3 bases: TGCGCCAGCAGCTTGGCCCTAGCGCGGTATTCAGATACGCAGTATTTT. Full variable domain (remainder filled in from reference TRBV5-1 and TRBJ2-3): KAGVTQTPRYLIKTRGQQVTLSCSPISGHRSVSWYQQTPGQGLQFLFEYFSETQRNKGNFPGRFSGRQFSNSRSEMNVSTLELGDSALYLCASSLALARYSDTQYFGPGTRLTVL.

The V gene is TRBV7-9, the J gene TRBJ1-1, with 7 positions matching TRBD1. Germline V gives CDR1 SEHNR, CDR2 FQNEAQ (reference sequence). This CDR3 contains 12 residues. CDR3 in amino acids: CGFPGGGGEAFF. CDR3 coding DNA: TGTGGCTTCCCGGGAGGGGGCGGTGAAGCTTTCTTT.

V gene TRBV30 combines with J gene TRBJ1-1; perhaps TRBD1 as D (6 bases). Between the trimmed V and J ends, which lost 3 bases and 5 bases, there was a span of 10 bases. Germline-derived CDR1 and CDR2 are GTSNPN and SVGIG (reference sequence). This CDR3 has 12 amino acids. CDR3 residues: CAWRTGITEAFF. The CDR3, as DNA: TGTGCCTGGAGAACAGGGATTACTGAAGCTTTCTTT.

V gene TRBV7-2 combines with J gene TRBJ2-5; 10 bases are a match to TRBD2. Germline CDR1 SGHTA, CDR2 FQGNSA. This CDR3 is 15 amino acids long. V was clipped by 5 bases and J by 6 bases; unmatched bases: 9. Here the CDR3 reads CASSEKLAGRQTQYF. The CDR3 region has the DNA TGTGCCAGCAGCGAAAAACTAGCGGGGCGGCAGACCCAGTACTTC.

The gene calls are TRBV11-2 and TRBJ2-3; TRBD2 aligns across 8 bases. This CDR3 spans 13 amino acids. Germline V gives CDR1 SGHAT, CDR2 FQNNGV. With V trimmed by 5 bases and J by 8 bases, 6 bases remained unmatched. The CDR3 DNA is TGTGCCAGCAGCCCCCGACGGGGGGGTACGCAGTATTTT. It is translated as CASSPRRGGTQYF.

This chain joins TRBV30 and TRBJ1-2; D gene uncertain. CDR3 length equals 14 residues. The germline CDR1 and CDR2 sequences are GTSNPN and SVGIG (reference sequence). V lost 0 bases, J lost 7 bases, and 15 bases lay in between. The CDR3 bases are TGTGCCTGGAGTGTACGACGGGTAAATAGTGGCTACACCTTC. This translates into CAWSVRRVNSGYTF.

J is TRBJ2-4 and V is TRBV7-6; 10 bases match TRBD1. After removal of 5 bases from V and 9 bases from J, the junction contained 7 bases not matched to a gene. This CDR3 contains 14 residues. Germline V gene lookup returns CDR1 SGHVS and CDR2 FNYEAQ. The CDR3: CASSPGQGYGIQYF. CDR3 DNA: TGTGCCAGCAGCCCGGGACAGGGGTACGGCATTCAGTACTTC. The full variable domain, rest sourced from reference TRBV7-6 and TRBJ2-4, is GAGVSQSPRYKVTKRGQDVALRCDPISGHVSLYWYRQALGQGPEFLTYFNYEAQQDKSGLPNDRFSAERPEGSISTLTIQRTEQRDSAMYRCASSPGQGYGIQYFGAGTRLSVL.

The rearrangement links TRBV30 to TRBJ1-6; a possible D gene is TRBD1 (5 bases). Trimming left V 0 bases short and J 7 bases short, with 10 bases between. Germline V gives CDR1 GTSNPN, CDR2 SVGIG (reference sequence). The CDR3 covers 14 residues. The CDR3 bases are TGTGCCTGGAGTGTAATGGCAGGGAATTCACCCCTCCACTTT. Protein sequence: CAWSVMAGNSPLHF.

The V and J genes are TRBV28 and TRBJ2-1; tentative D call: TRBD1 (8 bases). The CDR3 is 16 residues long. The germline gives CDR1 MDHEN, CDR2 SYDVKM. The V gene lost 5 bases and the J gene lost 5 bases, with 19 bases spanning the gap. CDR3 sequence: CASSMEQGEGHNEQFF. The CDR3 nucleotides read TGTGCCAGCAGTATGGAACAGGGGGAGGGACACAATGAGCAGTTCTTC.

The chain combines TRBV2 with TRBJ2-3; TRBD1 aligns across 10 bases. Trimming cost V 2 bases and J 5 bases; bases outside gene matches: 1. The V gene's germline CDR1 is SNHLY and CDR2 FYNNEI. The length of the CDR3 is 14 residues. The CDR3 nucleotides are TGTGCCAGCAGTGAATGGGACAGGGGAGATACGCAGTATTTT. Its translation: CASSEWDRGDTQYF.